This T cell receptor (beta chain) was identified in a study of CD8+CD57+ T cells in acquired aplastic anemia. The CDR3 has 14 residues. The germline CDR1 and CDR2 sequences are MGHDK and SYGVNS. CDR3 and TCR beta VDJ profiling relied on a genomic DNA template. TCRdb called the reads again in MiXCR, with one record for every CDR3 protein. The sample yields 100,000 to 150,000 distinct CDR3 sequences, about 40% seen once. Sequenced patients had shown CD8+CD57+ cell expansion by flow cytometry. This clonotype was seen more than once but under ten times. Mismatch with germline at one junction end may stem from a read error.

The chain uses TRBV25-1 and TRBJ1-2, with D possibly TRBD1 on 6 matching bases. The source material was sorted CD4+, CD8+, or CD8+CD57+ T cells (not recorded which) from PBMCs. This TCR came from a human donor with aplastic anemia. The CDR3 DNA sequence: TGTCCCAGCAACGCCGGATGGGGGGGGGCTGGCTACACCTTC. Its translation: CPSNAGWGGAGYTF.